Listed below are T cell receptor beta chains from one sample, sequenced in a study of cytomegalovirus exposure and HLA in healthy donors. Method: immunoSEQ multiplex PCR; TCRdb's copy keeps in-frame clones and lacks some. The table has approximately 190,000 clones, approximately 12% seen once. Sequences were obtained from PBMCs. The receptors come from a man aged 50-60 years in good health and CMV-seropositive. CDR3s include the opening cysteine and the closing phenylalanine or tryptophan. The D gene is left open where the match is weak. The size entry is marked missing in some rows and otherwise reads once, few, many or a size class.

size: few
J: TRBJ2-2
V: TRBV11-3
D: TRBD1
CDR3: CASSLGQVGTGELFF
DNA: TGTGCCAGCAGCTTGGGACAGGTTGGGACCGGGGAGCTGTTTTTT

size: .
J: TRBJ2-3
V: TRBV7-2
D: .
CDR3: CASSPITDTQYF
DNA: TGTGCCAGCAGCCCCATCACAGATACGCAGTATTTT

size: few
J: TRBJ2-4
V: TRBV30
D: .
CDR3: CAWGRERNIQYF
DNA: TGTGCCTGGGGAAGGGAGAGGAACATTCAGTACTTC

size: few
J: TRBJ2-3
V: TRBV4-3
D: .
CDR3: CASSQDRVGTDTQYF
DNA: TGCGCCAGCAGCCAAGACCGGGTAGGCACAGATACGCAGTATTTT

size: .
J: TRBJ2-5
V: TRBV30
D: .
CDR3: CAWSVQGGFWETQYF
DNA: TGTGCCTGGAGTGTACAAGGAGGTTTCTGGGAGACCCAGTACTTC

size: .
J: TRBJ2-3
V: TRBV29-1
D: TRBD2
CDR3: CSVAGLAGGPTDTQYF
DNA: TGCAGCGTCGCTGGACTAGCGGGGGGGCCGACGGATACGCAGTATTTT

size: few
J: TRBJ1-6
V: TRBV6-6
D: TRBD1
CDR3: CASSYYRGDNSPLHF
DNA: TGTGCCAGCAGCTATTACAGGGGGGATAATTCACCCCTCCACTTT

size: few
J: TRBJ1-1
V: TRBV7-2
D: TRBD1
CDR3: CASSLRQGGTEAFF
DNA: TGTGCCAGCAGCTTACGACAGGGAGGTACTGAAGCTTTCTTT

size: .
J: TRBJ2-6
V: TRBV27
D: .
CDR3: CASKDLGSGANVLTF
DNA: TGTGCCAGCAAAGATCTCGGCTCTGGGGCCAACGTCCTGACTTTC

size: .
J: TRBJ2-3
V: TRBV5-4
D: TRBD2
CDR3: CASSFQRGGEDTQYF
DNA: TGTGCCAGCAGCTTTCAGCGCGGGGGGGAGGATACGCAGTATTTT

size: few
J: TRBJ1-1
V: TRBV27
D: .
CDR3: CASRERQTLNTEAFF
DNA: TGTGCCAGCAGGGAAAGACAGACCCTGAACACTGAAGCTTTCTTT

size: .
J: TRBJ2-7
V: TRBV5-6
D: TRBD1
CDR3: CASSGNDRGLYSYEQYF
DNA: TGTGCCAGCAGCGGAAACGACAGGGGGCTATACTCCTACGAGCAGTACTTC

size: .
J: TRBJ2-1
V: TRBV4-3
D: TRBD2
CDR3: CASSPARLAGDNEQFF
DNA: TGCGCCAGCAGCCCCGCCCGACTAGCGGGGGACAATGAGCAGTTCTTC

size: few
J: TRBJ2-5
V: TRBV5-1
D: TRBD1
CDR3: CASSSTGGPLETQYF
DNA: TGCGCCAGCAGCTCGACAGGGGGTCCTTTAGAGACCCAGTACTTC

size: medium-sized
J: TRBJ1-3
V: TRBV30
D: TRBD1
CDR3: CAWDPLGQGNTIYF
DNA: TGTGCCTGGGACCCCCTGGGACAGGGAAACACCATATATTTT

size: few
J: TRBJ1-2
V: TRBV6-5
D: .
CDR3: CASSYSIRDHGYTF
DNA: TGTGCCAGCAGTTACTCGATCAGGGATCATGGCTACACCTTC